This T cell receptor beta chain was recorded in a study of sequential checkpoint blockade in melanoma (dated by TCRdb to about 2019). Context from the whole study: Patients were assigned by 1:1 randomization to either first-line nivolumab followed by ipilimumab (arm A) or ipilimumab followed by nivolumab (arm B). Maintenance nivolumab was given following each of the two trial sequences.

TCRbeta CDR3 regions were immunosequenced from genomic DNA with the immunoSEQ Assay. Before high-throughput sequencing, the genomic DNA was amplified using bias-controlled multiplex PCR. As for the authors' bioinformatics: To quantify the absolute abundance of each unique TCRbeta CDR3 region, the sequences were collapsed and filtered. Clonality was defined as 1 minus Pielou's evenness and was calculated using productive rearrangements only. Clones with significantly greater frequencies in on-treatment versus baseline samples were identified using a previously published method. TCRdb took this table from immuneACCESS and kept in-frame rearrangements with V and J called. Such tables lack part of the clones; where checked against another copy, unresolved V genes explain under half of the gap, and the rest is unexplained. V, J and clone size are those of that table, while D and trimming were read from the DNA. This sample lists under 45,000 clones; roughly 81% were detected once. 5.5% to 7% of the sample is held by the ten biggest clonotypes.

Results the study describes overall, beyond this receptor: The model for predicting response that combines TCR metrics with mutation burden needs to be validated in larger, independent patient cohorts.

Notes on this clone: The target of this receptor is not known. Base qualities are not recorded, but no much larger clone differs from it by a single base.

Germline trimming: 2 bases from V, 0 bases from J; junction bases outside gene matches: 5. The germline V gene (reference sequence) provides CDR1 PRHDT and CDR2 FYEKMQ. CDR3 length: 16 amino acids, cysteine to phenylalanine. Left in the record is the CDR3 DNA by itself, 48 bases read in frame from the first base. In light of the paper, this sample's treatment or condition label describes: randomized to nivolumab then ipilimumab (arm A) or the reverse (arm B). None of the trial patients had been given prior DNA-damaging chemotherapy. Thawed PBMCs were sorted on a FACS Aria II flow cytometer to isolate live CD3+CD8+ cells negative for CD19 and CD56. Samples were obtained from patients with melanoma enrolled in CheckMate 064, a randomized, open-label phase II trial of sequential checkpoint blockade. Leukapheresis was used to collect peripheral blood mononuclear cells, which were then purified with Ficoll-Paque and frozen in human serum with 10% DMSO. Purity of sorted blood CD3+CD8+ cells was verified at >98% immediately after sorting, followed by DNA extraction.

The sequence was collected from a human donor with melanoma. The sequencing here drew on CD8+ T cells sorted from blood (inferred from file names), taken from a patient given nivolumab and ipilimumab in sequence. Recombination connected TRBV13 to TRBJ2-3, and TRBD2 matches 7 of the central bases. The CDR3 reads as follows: CASSLRASGSTDTQYF. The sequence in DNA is TGTGCCAGCAGCTTACGGGCTAGCGGAAGCACAGATACGCAGTATTTT.